This entry features one T cell receptor (beta chain) sequence. Clones were sequenced by immunoSEQ multiplex PCR, and TCRdb holds only the in-frame ones, with some missing. The repertoire has more than 250,000 clones, 80% to 90% of them found once; the top ten carry less than 11%. Recovered participants had two consecutive negative NP/OP PCR tests, healthcare professional clearance, or symptom resolution. This entry belongs to a study of blood T cell repertoires in COVID-19. Overall study context: The United States, Italy and Spain were the sources of the acute and convalescent COVID-19 samples.

Material: PBMCs or T cells enriched from blood (not recorded which). This sequence originates from a young woman who had recovered from COVID-19.

The CDR3 coding sequence is TGTGCCAGCAGCCTAAATCAAGGGCGGGCCCTTGAGACCCAGTACTTC. Translation gives CASSLNQGRALETQYF. The gene calls are TRBV28 and TRBJ2-5; tentative D call: TRBD2 (5 bases). Germline lookup yields CDR1 MDHEN and CDR2 SYDVKM. V lost 6 bases and J 5 bases, leaving 22 bases between the germline ends. The CDR3 spans 16 residues.